Presented here are 26 T cell receptor beta chains from one specimen sequenced in a study of T cell changes during pregnancy in multiple sclerosis. Profiling relied on immunoSEQ multiplex PCR, and the TCRdb table lists in-frame clones only, not all of them. This sample has under 50,000 clones, with roughly 93% found just once. The material sequenced was CD8+ T cells from peripheral blood mononuclear cells, taken in the first trimester of pregnancy. These receptors came from a female donor with multiple sclerosis, enrolled in a pregnancy study.

In this sample, this clone turned up once. The V call is TRBV10-3, the J call TRBJ2-3; a possible D gene is TRBD2 (6 bases). CDR1 and CDR2 (germline): ENHRY, SYGVKD. The CDR3 loop spans 14 amino acids. V lost 4 bases and J 1 base, leaving 9 bases between the germline ends. The CDR3 loop reads CAISAGGGTDTQYF. The CDR3 nucleotides are TGTGCCATCAGTGCGGGCGGGGGCACAGATACGCAGTATTTT.

The V and J genes are TRBV9 and TRBJ2-7; D is unresolved. Germline V CDR1 and CDR2: SGDLS, YYNGEE. Trimming cost V 0 bases and J 3 bases, with 13 bases left between them. This CDR3 has 15 amino acids. The chain's CDR3 is CASSVEAGKNYEQYF. The CDR3 DNA sequence: TGTGCCAGCAGCGTAGAGGCAGGTAAAAACTACGAGCAGTACTTC.

This chain connects TRBV5-1 to TRBJ1-1; maybe TRBD1 (6 bases). The CDR3 extends over 14 amino acids. Trimming left V 1 base short and J 5 bases short, with 12 bases between. The germline CDR1 and CDR2 sequences are SGHRS and YFSETQ. The chain's CDR3 is CASSLRGGWTEAFF. DNA of the CDR3: TGCGCCAGCAGCTTGAGAGGGGGATGGACTGAAGCTTTCTTT. The variable domain in full, with the rest retrieved from reference TRBV5-1 and TRBJ1-1, is KAGVTQTPRYLIKTRGQQVTLSCSPISGHRSVSWYQQTPGQGLQFLFEYFSETQRNKGNFPGRFSGRQFSNSRSEMNVSTLELGDSALYLCASSLRGGWTEAFFGQGTRLTVV.

This clone turned up a few times. This CDR3 is CATSAQERTGELFF. CDR3 nucleotide sequence: TGTGCCACATCGGCACAGGAGAGGACCGGGGAGCTGTTTTTT. The chain links TRBV19 to TRBJ2-2; D is possibly TRBD1 (5 bases). Trimming stripped 10 bases from V and 5 bases from J, with 17 bases between. This CDR3 contains 14 residues. From germline, CDR1 is LNHDA and CDR2 SQIVND (reference sequence).

This chain joins TRBV27 and TRBJ1-2; D perhaps matches TRBD1 (5 bases). There are 16 residues in the CDR3. Germline CDR1 MNHEY, CDR2 SMNVEV (reference sequence). The germline V and J ends were trimmed by 4 bases and 0 bases, with 15 bases remaining between them. CDR3 amino acids: CASSSSTELANYGYTF. The CDR3 region has the DNA TGTGCCAGCAGTTCCTCGACAGAATTAGCTAACTATGGCTACACCTTC.

The J gene is TRBJ2-5, the V gene TRBV29-1; D perhaps matches TRBD2 (5 bases). V dropped 5 bases and J dropped 0 bases, with 13 bases sitting between them. Germline V lookup: CDR1 SQVTM, CDR2 ANQGSEA. The CDR3 sequence is 14 residues long. The CDR3 nucleotides are TGCAGCGTTAATGGGAGAATGTACCAAGAGACCCAGTACTTC. This translates into CSVNGRMYQETQYF.

The rearrangement uses TRBV4-1 and TRBJ2-7, with a tentative D call TRBD2 (7 bases). Germline V gene data show CDR1 as MGHRA and CDR2 as YSYEKL. This CDR3 is 16 amino acids long. The V and J ends lost 1 base and 2 bases respectively, with 15 bases between them. The CDR3 region is CASSQVGRGRTYEQYF. The DNA for the CDR3 is TGCGCCAGCAGCCAAGTGGGGCGGGGGCGAACCTACGAGCAGTACTTC.

The rearrangement links TRBV4-1 to TRBJ2-1; TRBD1 agrees at 7 bases. The CDR3 runs 15 residues. The V gene end was trimmed by 1 base and the J gene end by 4 bases; junction bases not matched to a gene: 4. CDR1 and CDR2 (germline): MGHRA, YSYEKL. The CDR3, as DNA: TGCGCCAGCAGCCAAGTTGTACAGGGGTACAATGAGCAGTTCTTC. Its translation is CASSQVVQGYNEQFF.

About this clone: One junction end does not reproduce the germline sequence, and a read error may be involved. The J gene is TRBJ2-2, the V gene TRBV19; D may be TRBD2 (11 bases). Germline V gene sequence: CDR1 LNHDA, CDR2 SQIVND (reference sequence). This CDR3 has 19 amino acids. The CDR3 region is CASRGQGQLTSGNAGELFF. For the CDR3, the DNA is TGTGCCAGTAGGGGACAGGGGCAGTTGACTAGCGGGAACGCCGGGGAGCTGTTTTTT.

The CDR3 reads CASSLVGQPQHF. The CDR3 DNA reads as TGTGCCAGCAGTTTAGTCGGTCAGCCCCAGCATTTT. The V call is TRBV27, the J call TRBJ1-5; D not resolved. Per the germline V gene, CDR1 is MNHEY and CDR2 is SMNVEV (reference sequence). This CDR3 comprises 12 residues. The germline V and J ends were trimmed by 2 bases and 6 bases, with 5 bases remaining between them.

This clone was counted a single time. CDR3 coding DNA: TGTGCCAGTAGTAGAGCGGGGACTTCCTACAATGAGCAGTTCTTC. It specifies CASSRAGTSYNEQFF. The J gene is TRBJ2-1, the V gene TRBV19, with 7 bases aligning to TRBD2. The germline V gene encodes CDR1 LNHDA and CDR2 SQIVND (reference sequence). The CDR3 runs 15 residues. The trim removed 4 bases at V and 1 base at J, leaving 4 bases unmatched.

This sequence joins TRBV5-1 and TRBJ2-1, with 10 nucleotides matching TRBD2. Unmatched junction bases numbered 17, after V lost 4 bases and J lost 7 bases. This CDR3 is built from 18 residues. Germline V gene data show CDR1 as SGHRS and CDR2 as YFSETQ. CDR3: CASSPEGVAGGPRNEQFF. CDR3 nucleotide sequence: TGCGCCAGCAGCCCCGAAGGGGTAGCGGGGGGACCACGGAATGAGCAGTTCTTC.

This clone was recorded only once. The rearrangement joins TRBV7-9 to TRBJ2-2; weak D call: TRBD1 (5 bases). This CDR3 is built from 13 residues. The germline V gene encodes CDR1 SEHNR and CDR2 FQNEAQ (reference sequence). Between the trimmed V and J ends, which lost 5 bases and 6 bases, there was a span of 10 bases. CDR3 sequence: CASSPPGPGELFF. The CDR3 region has the DNA TGTGCCAGCAGCCCCCCAGGGCCCGGGGAGCTGTTTTTT.

This clone was detected only once. The rearrangement joins TRBV7-3 to TRBJ2-5; a weak D match, TRBD1 (7 bases). Trimming shortened V by 4 bases and J by 5 bases, and 17 bases separated the two germline ends. The germline gives CDR1 SGHTA, CDR2 FQGTGA. CDR3 length: 15 residues. CDR3 protein: CASSSGTAAGETQYF. CDR3 nucleotides: TGTGCCAGCAGCTCCGGGACAGCTGCGGGGGAGACCCAGTACTTC.

The count of this clone is one. The CDR3 bases are TGCGCCAGCAGCCAAGAGGGAGGAAGGTCAAATGAAGCTTTCTTT. Protein sequence: CASSQEGGRSNEAFF. The chain joins TRBV4-1 to TRBJ1-1; D gene uncertain. This CDR3 comprises 15 residues. V was cut by 0 bases and J by 7 bases, with 15 bases left in between. Germline values: CDR1 MGHRA, CDR2 YSYEKL.

The chain has TRBV19 and TRBJ2-1; D is unclear. With 2 bases removed from V and 0 bases from J, the gap between germline ends came to 8 bases. The germline V gene encodes CDR1 LNHDA and CDR2 SQIVND (reference sequence). The CDR3 spans 15 residues. Here the CDR3 reads CASSIIPLSYNEQFF. CDR3 DNA: TGTGCCAGTAGTATAATCCCCCTCTCCTACAATGAGCAGTTCTTC.

The chain carries TRBV7-9 and TRBJ2-3, with TRBD2 as a possible D gene (6 bases). Deletions cut 5 bases from V and 0 bases from J, with 12 bases between. The germline V gene has CDR1 SEHNR and CDR2 FQNEAQ (reference sequence). The CDR3 spans 15 residues. The CDR3 sequence is CASSPTGSSTDTQYF. The CDR3, as DNA: TGTGCCAGCAGCCCCACCGGGAGTAGCACAGATACGCAGTATTTT. Filled out from reference TRBV7-9 and TRBJ2-3, the complete variable domain reads DTGVSQNPRHKITKRGQNVTFRCDPISEHNRLYWYRQTLGQGPEFLTYFQNEAQLEKSRLLSDRFSAERPKGSFSTLEIQRTEQGDSAMYLCASSPTGSSTDTQYFGPGTRLTVL.

The V gene is TRBV28, the J gene TRBJ2-1; 9 bases match TRBD2. CDR1 MDHEN and CDR2 SYDVKM come from the germline V gene. The CDR3 runs to 17 residues. Trimming took 3 bases from V and 2 from J; bases not matched to a gene: 8. The CDR3 spells CASSLMKLAGPYNEQFF. In DNA form, the CDR3 reads TGTGCCAGCAGTTTGATGAAGCTAGCGGGGCCCTACAATGAGCAGTTCTTC.

CDR3 DNA sequence: TGCGCCAGCAGCCAAGCTCCCGGACTAGGAAGGGAAGAGACCCAGTACTTC. Its translation: CASSQAPGLGREETQYF. The chain links TRBV4-1 to TRBJ2-5; the match to TRBD2 covers 7 bases. CDR1 and CDR2 from the germline V gene are MGHRA and YSYEKL. There are 17 residues in the CDR3. Trimming at V came to 1 base and at J to 3 bases, leaving 11 bases not matched to a gene.

The rearrangement uses TRBV28 and TRBJ2-7; the D gene is possibly TRBD2 (6 bases). Germline values: CDR1 MDHEN, CDR2 SYDVKM. Trimming shortened V by 5 bases and J by 1 base, and 9 bases separated the two germline ends. The length of the CDR3 is 13 residues. The CDR3 spells CASSRRESYEQYF. In DNA, the CDR3 is TGTGCCAGCAGTCGGAGGGAATCCTACGAGCAGTACTTC.

This rearrangement joins TRBV28 to TRBJ2-7, with 9 nucleotides matching TRBD1. The V segment lost 6 bases and the J segment 3 bases; nucleotides outside the gene matches: 21. The germline gives CDR1 MDHEN, CDR2 SYDVKM. There are 19 residues in the CDR3. The CDR3 region has the DNA TGTGCCAGCAGCACCGGGACAGGGAGCCCGACTGCCTCATTCTACGAGCAGTACTTC. Residues: CASSTGTGSPTASFYEQYF.

CDR3 sequence reads: CASSSRQGMDTEAFF. The CDR3 nucleotides read TGCGCCAGCAGCTCTCGACAGGGGATGGACACTGAAGCTTTCTTT. The chain combines TRBV5-1 with TRBJ1-1, with 8 positions matching TRBD1. Germline V gene sequence: CDR1 SGHRS, CDR2 YFSETQ. The V gene end was trimmed by 3 bases and the J gene end by 3 bases; junction bases not matched to a gene: 7. The CDR3 is made up of 15 amino acids.

V is TRBV5-1 and J is TRBJ2-3; weak D call: TRBD2 (7 bases). With 4 bases removed from V and 0 bases from J, the gap between germline ends came to 15 bases. The length of the CDR3 is 16 residues. Per germline, CDR1 SGHRS and CDR2 YFSETQ. The chain's CDR3 is CASSGGGSGSTDTQYF. DNA of the CDR3: TGCGCCAGCAGCGGGGGGGGCTCGGGGAGCACAGATACGCAGTATTTT.

This clone was picked up one time. The CDR3 nucleotides read TGTGCCAGCACCCCGAGAACCTACGAGCAGTACTTC. It yields the protein CASTPRTYEQYF. This chain connects TRBV7-3 to TRBJ2-7; D not certain. The CDR3 length is 12 residues. The V end was cut by 7 bases, the J end by 2 bases, with 9 bases between. Germline V gives CDR1 SGHTA, CDR2 FQGTGA.

The CDR3 DNA is TGTGCCAGCAGCGGCAGCGAAAACGAGCAGTACTTC. This encodes CASSGSENEQYF. The chain has TRBV11-3 and TRBJ2-7; D remains ambiguous. CDR1 is SGHNT and CDR2 is YENEEA in the germline V gene. This CDR3 contains 12 residues. V was pared by 5 bases and J by 5 bases, with 10 bases between.

V gene TRBV5-1 combines with J gene TRBJ1-2, with D possibly TRBD1 on 5 matching bases. V lost 0 bases to trimming and J lost 4 bases, with 16 bases between them. Germline CDR1 is SGHRS and CDR2 is YFSETQ. The CDR3 is made up of 16 amino acids. The CDR3 protein is CASSLDRKKATYGYTF. In DNA form, the CDR3 reads TGCGCCAGCAGCTTGGACAGGAAAAAGGCCACCTATGGCTACACCTTC.